A selection of T cell receptor beta chains follows, all from one sample in a study of blood T cell repertoires in COVID-19. Generated by immunoSEQ multiplex PCR, the TCRdb table keeps only in-frame clones and is missing some. The sample gives about 260,000 clones, 86% of which show up once; around 1.9% is in the top ten. Input material: PBMCs or T cells enriched from blood (not recorded which). The receptors were gathered from a woman in her 50s who had recovered from COVID-19. CDR3s include the opening cysteine and the closing phenylalanine or tryptophan. D genes are given only for firm matches. Clone size is not always given. Where it is, it says once, few, many or a class for expanded clones.

V gene,D gene,J gene,clone size,CDR3 protein,CDR3 DNA
TRBV7-6,TRBD1,TRBJ2-7,NA,CASSPQTGGTSYEQYF,TGTGCCAGCAGCCCACAAACAGGGGGTACATCCTACGAGCAGTACTTC
TRBV7-8,NA,TRBJ2-2,NA,CASSAGERLWMDTGELFF,TGTGCCAGCAGCGCCGGAGAACGTCTCTGGATGGACACCGGGGAGCTGTTTTTT
TRBV7-2,TRBD2,TRBJ2-7,NA,CASSLTSGRPGEQYF,TGTGCCAGCAGCTTGACTAGCGGGAGGCCAGGCGAGCAGTACTTC
TRBV7-2,TRBD1,TRBJ2-1,NA,CASSKQQGAVGNEQFF,TGTGCCAGCAGCAAGCAGCAGGGGGCGGTTGGCAATGAGCAGTTCTTC
TRBV15,TRBD1,TRBJ2-2,NA,CATSGPRQGVNTGELFF,TGTGCCACCAGCGGCCCCAGACAGGGGGTTAACACCGGGGAGCTGTTTTTT
TRBV15,TRBD2,TRBJ2-3,NA,CATMPGLAGDTQYF,TGTGCCACCATGCCGGGACTAGCGGGAGATACGCAGTATTTT
TRBV6-2/TRBV6-3,NA,TRBJ2-3,NA,CASSQDSSTQYF,TGTGCCAGCAGTCAGGACAGCAGTACGCAGTATTTT
TRBV12-3/TRBV12-4,TRBD1,TRBJ1-5,NA,CASSTDRVVAQHF,TGTGCCAGCAGCACGGACAGGGTTGTAGCCCAGCATTTT
TRBV19,TRBD1,TRBJ1-4,once,CASSMRTGLNEKLFF,TGTGCCAGTAGTATGAGGACAGGTTTAAATGAAAAACTGTTTTTT
TRBV6-6,NA,TRBJ2-1,NA,CASSLTGVSYNEQFF,TGTGCCAGCAGTTTGACAGGCGTCTCCTACAATGAGCAGTTCTTC
TRBV28,NA,TRBJ2-7,NA,CASRIGGTIYEQYF,TGTGCCAGTAGGATTGGGGGGACGATCTACGAGCAGTACTTC
TRBV11-1,NA,TRBJ2-5,NA,CASSFAMGGETQYF,TGTGCCAGCAGCTTTGCGATGGGAGGAGAGACCCAGTACTTC
TRBV5-5,TRBD2,TRBJ2-7,NA,CASSFSAGVEQYF,TGTGCCAGCAGCTTCTCGGCGGGAGTCGAGCAGTACTTC
TRBV4-1,TRBD2,TRBJ2-1,NA,CASSHLGLAVYNEQFF,TGCGCCAGCAGCCACCTGGGACTAGCGGTCTACAATGAGCAGTTCTTC
TRBV9,TRBD2,TRBJ2-4,NA,CASSVDGAGVENIQYF,TGTGCCAGCAGCGTAGACGGAGCGGGAGTGGAAAACATTCAGTACTTC
TRBV18,TRBD1,TRBJ1-4,NA,CASSPSGQGSEKLFF,TGTGCCAGCTCACCCTCGGGACAGGGTTCCGAAAAACTGTTTTTT
TRBV18,NA,TRBJ2-5,NA,CASSPQSGSAETQYF,TGTGCCAGCTCACCGCAATCGGGATCGGCGGAGACCCAGTACTTC
TRBV3-1/TRBV3-2,NA,TRBJ1-1,NA,CASSLSAPYGAEAFF,TGTGCCAGCAGCCTTTCAGCGCCCTACGGCGCTGAAGCTTTCTTT
TRBV28,NA,TRBJ2-5,many,CASSPGLGETQYF,TGTGCCAGCAGCCCGGGACTGGGGGAGACCCAGTACTTC
TRBV15,NA,TRBJ2-5,NA,CATSKSRLEETQYF,TGTGCCACCAGCAAGTCTAGGCTCGAGGAGACCCAGTACTTC
TRBV6-5,TRBD2,TRBJ2-1,NA,CASSLLAGGYEQFF,TGTGCCAGCAGTCTACTAGCGGGTGGGTATGAGCAGTTCTTC
TRBV18,NA,TRBJ2-3,NA,CASSPRWRDTQYF,TGTGCCAGCTCACCAAGGTGGCGGGATACGCAGTATTTT
TRBV3-1/TRBV3-2,TRBD1,TRBJ1-1,NA,CASSRGQRWAFF,TGTGCCAGCAGCCGGGGACAGAGGTGGGCTTTCTTT
TRBV27,NA,TRBJ2-2,NA,CASSLSGWGDTGELFF,TGTGCCAGCAGTTTATCGGGCTGGGGCGACACCGGGGAGCTGTTTTTT
TRBV4-3,TRBD1,TRBJ1-1,few,CASSQFRGGNTEAFF,TGCGCCAGCAGCCAATTTAGAGGGGGCAACACTGAAGCTTTCTTT
TRBV7-2,TRBD1,TRBJ1-2,NA,CASSQQGANYGYTF,TGTGCCAGCAGCCAACAGGGGGCTAACTATGGCTACACCTTC
TRBV6-5,NA,TRBJ1-1,NA,CASSYRGVGTEAFF,TGTGCCAGCAGTTACCGGGGAGTGGGCACTGAAGCTTTCTTT
TRBV6-5,NA,TRBJ1-3,NA,CASSTDTHSGNTIYF,TGTGCCAGCAGCACCGACACCCACTCTGGAAACACCATATATTTT
TRBV28,NA,TRBJ1-6,NA,CASTEVDSPLHF,TGTGCCAGCACGGAGGTCGATTCACCCCTCCACTTT
TRBV5-1,TRBD1,TRBJ1-2,NA,CASRRTGVDYGYTF,TGCGCCAGCCGGCGGACAGGGGTGGACTATGGCTACACCTTC
TRBV19,NA,TRBJ1-2,NA,CASSIDTRGYGYTF,TGTGCCAGTAGTATCGACACTAGGGGGTATGGCTACACCTTC
TRBV3-1/TRBV3-2,NA,TRBJ2-7,NA,CASSQDPLPHEQYF,TGTGCCAGCAGCCAAGATCCTCTCCCCCACGAGCAGTACTTC
TRBV11-2,NA,TRBJ1-1,NA,CASSLDLGAPGYEAFF,TGTGCCAGCAGCTTAGATCTTGGTGCCCCAGGATATGAAGCTTTCTTT
TRBV27,TRBD1,TRBJ1-5,NA,CASSRTGGNQPQHF,TGTGCCAGCAGTAGGACAGGGGGCAATCAGCCCCAGCATTTT
TRBV6-1,TRBD2,TRBJ2-3,NA,CASSEQSGRTDTQYF,TGTGCCAGCAGTGAACAAAGCGGGAGGACAGATACGCAGTATTTT
TRBV19,NA,TRBJ1-4,NA,CASSTGTNEKLFF,TGTGCCAGTAGCACCGGGACTAATGAAAAACTGTTTTTT
TRBV3-1/TRBV3-2,TRBD2,TRBJ2-7,NA,CASSPGSGTSGTYEQYF,TGTGCCAGCAGCCCCGGATCAGGGACTAGCGGGACCTACGAGCAGTACTTC
TRBV25-1,NA,TRBJ2-5,NA,CASSEIGGEETQYF,TGTGCCAGCAGTGAAATTGGAGGGGAAGAGACCCAGTACTTC
TRBV7-2,NA,TRBJ1-6,NA,CASSLVASSPLHF,TGTGCCAGCAGCTTAGTAGCGAGCTCACCCCTCCACTTT
TRBV27,NA,TRBJ2-7,NA,CASSLSRITYEQYF,TGTGCCAGCAGTTTATCCAGGATCACCTACGAGCAGTACTTC
TRBV4-2,NA,TRBJ1-6,NA,CASSQEQGSSPLHF,TGTGCCAGCAGCCAAGAGCAAGGGAGCTCACCCCTCCACTTT
TRBV10-3,TRBD2,TRBJ2-7,once,CAIRITSGGYEQYF,TGTGCCATCAGGATAACTAGCGGGGGATACGAGCAGTACTTC
TRBV3-1/TRBV3-2,TRBD2,TRBJ2-1,NA,CASSPWSGAEQFF,TGTGCCAGCAGCCCTTGGAGCGGGGCTGAGCAGTTCTTC
TRBV6-5,TRBD1,TRBJ2-2,once,CASSYGTGGGELFF,TGTGCCAGCAGTTACGGGACAGGTGGGGGGGAGCTGTTTTTT
TRBV7-3,TRBD2,TRBJ2-1,NA,CASSLAGRDNEQFF,TGTGCCAGCAGCTTGGCAGGGAGGGACAATGAGCAGTTCTTC